Listed below are T cell receptor beta chains from one sample, sequenced in a study of shared clonotypes between healthy human individuals. The data were produced by immunoSEQ multiplex PCR, yet TCRdb's version contains in-frame clones alone and is incomplete. The table has 2 million to 2.5 million clones, over 85% seen once; the top ten hold about 0.37%. The sequencing sample was made of naive CD4+ T cells from PBMCs. The receptors were sampled from a man aged 18 to 29 in good health. Some clones in this sample may be carry-over from other donors' samples. Both conserved end residues are part of each CDR3. Each record gives: D gene, V gene, J gene, clone size, CDR3 protein, CDR3 DNA. D genes are given only for firm matches. Only part of the rows carry a size: once, few, many, or a class if the clone is expanded.

>TRBD1|TRBV19|TRBJ2-1|-
CASSPRDRGDNEQFF
TGTGCCAGTAGTCCCCGGGACAGAGGGGACAATGAGCAGTTCTTC
>-|TRBV2|TRBJ1-1|-
CATQTTMNTEAFF
TGTGCCACCCAAACAACGATGAACACTGAAGCTTTCTTT
>-|TRBV5-4|TRBJ1-1|-
CASSTWTALNTEAFF
TGTGCCAGCAGCACCTGGACAGCTCTGAACACTGAAGCTTTCTTT
>-|TRBV27|TRBJ2-3|-
CASSLFGADTQYF
TGTGCCAGCAGTTTATTTGGGGCAGATACGCAGTATTTT
>TRBD1|TRBV28|TRBJ2-7|-
CASSTDRGPNEQYF
TGTGCCAGCAGTACAGACAGGGGGCCTAACGAGCAGTACTTC
>TRBD1|TRBV11-2|TRBJ2-5|-
CASSLSGGGETQYF
TGTGCCAGCAGCTTATCAGGGGGCGGAGAGACCCAGTACTTC
>-|TRBV5-1|TRBJ1-1|once
CASSYLRQATPEAFF
TGCGCCAGCAGCTACCTGCGGCAGGCGACCCCTGAAGCTTTCTTT
>-|TRBV5-4|TRBJ2-3|-
CASSLDRSTDTQYF
TGTGCCAGCAGCTTGGACAGGAGCACAGATACGCAGTATTTT
>TRBD1|TRBV28|TRBJ2-5|-
CASNKDRRETQYF
TGTGCCAGCAATAAGGACAGGAGAGAGACCCAGTACTTC
>TRBD2|TRBV5-1|TRBJ2-3|-
CASSSNTGTSGSRADTQYF
TGCGCCAGCAGCTCTAATACCGGGACTAGCGGGAGTAGGGCAGATACGCAGTATTTT
>-|TRBV20-1|TRBJ1-1|-
CSAREFEAFF
TGCAGTGCTAGAGAGTTTGAAGCTTTCTTT
>-|TRBV12-1|TRBJ1-1|-
CASSSEGQGDPEAFF
TGTGCCAGCAGCTCCGAGGGACAGGGGGACCCTGAAGCTTTCTTT
>-|TRBV6-1|TRBJ1-5|few
CASAKSSQPQHF
TGTGCCAGCGCAAAGTCTTCTCAGCCCCAGCATTTT
>-|TRBV30|TRBJ2-5|once
CAWSQRARETQYF
TGTGCCTGGAGTCAAAGGGCTAGAGAGACCCAGTACTTC
>TRBD1|TRBV2|TRBJ1-4|-
CASGPWDRAEKLFF
TGTGCCAGCGGCCCATGGGACAGGGCTGAAAAACTGTTTTTT
>TRBD1|TRBV18|TRBJ2-7|-
CASSPMLASATGSEQYF
TGTGCCAGCTCACCCATGTTAGCCTCCGCGACAGGGAGCGAGCAGTACTTC
>-|TRBV4-3|TRBJ1-4|-
CASSQDTGNEKLFF
TGCGCCAGCAGCCAAGATACAGGGAATGAAAAACTGTTTTTT
>-|TRBV11-3|TRBJ2-2|-
CASSPGMGVGTGELFF
TGTGCCAGCAGCCCGGGGATGGGAGTCGGCACCGGGGAGCTGTTTTTT
>-|TRBV18|TRBJ2-2|few
CASTTVDRNTGELFF
TGTGCCAGCACAACCGTCGACAGGAACACCGGGGAGCTGTTTTTT
>-|TRBV2|TRBJ2-7|-
CASSQQGEQYF
TGTGCCAGCAGCCAACAGGGCGAGCAGTACTTC
>-|TRBV21-1|TRBJ2-6|-
CASSDSKKGDRVRPGANVLTF
TGTGCCAGCAGCGATTCGAAAAAGGGGGACAGGGTAAGGCCTGGGGCCAACGTCCTGACTTTC
>-|TRBV5-1|TRBJ2-7|once
CASSLGRPYEQYF
TGCGCCAGCAGCTTGGGCAGGCCTTACGAGCAGTACTTC
>-|TRBV7-3|TRBJ2-3|-
CASSPRWPDTQYF
TGTGCCAGCAGCCCGAGGTGGCCAGATACGCAGTATTTT
>TRBD2|TRBV27|TRBJ2-2|-
CASSSSGTSGRLGAGELFF
TGTGCCAGCAGTTCGTCAGGGACTAGCGGGAGATTAGGGGCCGGGGAGCTGTTTTTT
>-|TRBV15|TRBJ1-4|-
CATSREGSNEKLFF
TGTGCCACCAGCAGAGAAGGTTCTAATGAAAAACTGTTTTTT
>-|TRBV9|TRBJ2-1|-
CASSVAGEIYNEQFF
TGTGCCAGCAGCGTAGCGGGAGAGATCTACAATGAGCAGTTCTTC
>TRBD1|TRBV7-3|TRBJ2-1|-
CASSLAGGAQDSYNEQFF
TGTGCCAGCAGCTTAGCAGGGGGCGCGCAGGATTCCTACAATGAGCAGTTCTTC
>-|TRBV7-2|TRBJ2-2|few
CASSLGVGGTGELFF
TGTGCCAGCAGCTTAGGGGTTGGTGGCACCGGGGAGCTGTTTTTT
>-|TRBV5-4|TRBJ2-5|once
CASSPQDRPGTQYF
TGTGCCAGCAGCCCTCAGGACCGACCAGGGACCCAGTACTTC
>-|TRBV7-2|TRBJ1-3|-
CASSPPPSRGGNTIYF
TGTGCCAGCAGCCCACCCCCTAGCAGGGGTGGAAACACCATATATTTT
>TRBD1|TRBV7-3|TRBJ1-1|once
CASGQTGGTEAFF
TGTGCCAGCGGCCAAACAGGGGGCACTGAAGCTTTCTTT
>TRBD1|TRBV30|TRBJ2-7|-
CAWSEGQTYEQYF
TGTGCCTGGAGCGAGGGACAGACCTACGAGCAGTACTTC
>-|TRBV10-1|TRBJ1-2|-
CASSPDGSNYGYTF
TGCGCCAGCAGTCCGGACGGGAGTAACTATGGCTACACCTTC
>-|TRBV2|TRBJ1-1|-
CASSPYPNTEAFF
TGTGCCAGCAGTCCCTACCCGAACACTGAAGCTTTCTTT
>TRBD1|TRBV19|TRBJ2-2|-
CASTGQGAYGELFF
TGTGCCAGTACTGGACAGGGGGCTTACGGGGAGCTGTTTTTT
>-|TRBV28|TRBJ2-3|-
CADGKHTDTQYF
TGTGCCGACGGGAAGCACACAGATACGCAGTATTTT
>-|TRBV29-1|TRBJ1-1|once
CSSSAWGEAFF
TGCAGCTCATCGGCTTGGGGTGAAGCTTTCTTT
>TRBD2|TRBV5-1|TRBJ2-5|-
CASSLVIGLAEETQYF
TGCGCCAGCAGCTTGGTTATCGGGCTAGCGGAAGAGACCCAGTACTTC
>TRBD2|TRBV5-4|TRBJ2-1|-
CASSLSFAGDNEQFF
TGTGCCAGCAGCTTGTCTTTCGCGGGAGACAATGAGCAGTTCTTC
>TRBD1|TRBV7-2|TRBJ2-7|-
CASSFDRASYEQYF
TGTGCCAGCAGCTTTGACAGGGCATCCTACGAGCAGTACTTC
>-|TRBV18|TRBJ1-1|-
CASSSILAKLNTEAFF
TGTGCCAGCTCATCCATTCTAGCTAAACTGAACACTGAAGCTTTCTTT
>-|TRBV7-9|TRBJ1-1|-
CASSPILLLNTEAFF
TGTGCCAGCAGCCCAATACTTTTATTGAACACTGAAGCTTTCTTT
>TRBD1|TRBV29-1|TRBJ2-1|-
CSVDKTGGTYNEQFF
TGCAGCGTTGATAAGACAGGGGGCACCTACAATGAGCAGTTCTTC
>-|TRBV28|TRBJ2-3|-
CASSLGVYTSTDTQYF
TGTGCCAGCAGTTTAGGGGTCTACACTAGCACAGATACGCAGTATTTT
>-|TRBV15|TRBJ2-7|-
CATSSRGQYPYEQYF
TGTGCCACCAGCTCTCGCGGCCAGTACCCCTACGAGCAGTACTTC
>TRBD2|TRBV5-1|TRBJ2-3|-
CASSSGLAGRSDTQYF
TGCGCCAGCAGCTCGGGACTAGCGGGAAGATCAGATACGCAGTATTTT
>TRBD2|TRBV7-2|TRBJ2-3|-
CASSFSGRTDTQYF
TGTGCCAGCAGCTTTAGCGGGAGGACAGATACGCAGTATTTT
>-|TRBV5-1|TRBJ2-3|-
CASANRDTQGDTQYF
TGCGCCAGCGCTAACCGGGACACCCAAGGAGATACGCAGTATTTT
>TRBD1|TRBV11-2|TRBJ2-7|-
CASSLTGGSYEQYF
TGTGCCAGCAGCTTGACAGGGGGTTCCTACGAGCAGTACTTC
>-|TRBV5-1|TRBJ2-1|-
CASSSRTYNEQFF
TGCGCCAGCAGCTCCAGGACGTACAATGAGCAGTTCTTC
>-|TRBV27|TRBJ1-4|-
CASSQDSTRGKLFF
TGTGCCAGCAGCCAGGACAGCACGAGGGGAAAACTGTTTTTT
>-|TRBV30|TRBJ2-7|-
CAGSQGRITPSSYEQYF
TGTGCCGGCTCACAGGGCCGGATTACCCCGAGCTCCTACGAGCAGTACTTC
>TRBD1|TRBV6-1|TRBJ2-7|-
CATTPRDRATYEQYF
TGTGCCACAACTCCCCGGGACAGGGCTACCTACGAGCAGTACTTC